Following are 25 T cell receptor beta chains from one sample sequenced in a study of blood T cell repertoires in COVID-19. Profiling relied on immunoSEQ multiplex PCR, and the TCRdb table lists in-frame clones only, not all of them. The sample has approximately 180,000 clones, roughly 89% seen once. The sequenced sample was peripheral blood. The receptor set was obtained from a woman between 65 and 79 years old with COVID-19, enrolled during active disease.

The J gene is TRBJ2-7, the V gene TRBV6-2 or TRBV6-3, with 11 bases aligning to TRBD2. The length of the CDR3 is 14 residues. Germline CDR1 reads MNHEY; CDR2 reads SVGEGT. The trim removed 7 bases at V and 5 bases at J, leaving 7 bases unmatched. CDR3 sequence (DNA): TGTGCCAGCACCCCAACTAGCGGGAGTAACGAGCAGTACTTC. This translates into CASTPTSGSNEQYF.

This clone was found a few times. The rearrangement links TRBV6-5 to TRBJ1-5; D gene ambiguous. Germline V CDR1 and CDR2: MNHEY, SVGAGI. V shed 8 bases and J shed 2 bases, with 7 bases lying between them. The CDR3 loop spans 12 amino acids. For the CDR3, the DNA is TGTGCCAGCGTGGGCGGCAATCAGCCCCAGCATTTT. Protein product: CASVGGNQPQHF.

The V call is TRBV7-9, the J call TRBJ2-3; 15 nucleotides align to TRBD2. Trimming took 5 bases from V and 1 from J; bases not matched to a gene: 7. Per the germline V gene, CDR1 is SEHNR and CDR2 is FQNEAQ (reference sequence). The CDR3 contains 18 residues. The CDR3: CASSPRTSGRAGTDTQYF. The CDR3 coding sequence is TGTGCCAGCAGCCCACGGACTAGCGGGAGGGCCGGCACAGATACGCAGTATTTT.

The chain links TRBV24-1 to TRBJ2-3; 8 bases fit TRBD2. The germline gives CDR1 KGHDR, CDR2 SFDVKD. The CDR3 is 14 residues long. The V segment lost 5 bases and the J segment 2 bases; nucleotides outside the gene matches: 2. CDR3 in DNA: TGTGCCACCAGTGTTAGCGGGGACACAGATACGCAGTATTTT. Protein: CATSVSGDTDTQYF.

This clone is a singleton in its sample. The rearrangement joins TRBV29-1 to TRBJ2-7; D is perhaps TRBD1 (6 bases). Trimming cost V 5 bases and J 3 bases, with 14 bases left between them. The CDR3 sequence is 13 residues long. The germline V gene has CDR1 SQVTM and CDR2 ANQGSEA. The CDR3 region has the DNA TGCAGCGTTTATCAGGGGAGTAGCTACGAGCAGTACTTC. This translates into CSVYQGSSYEQYF.

The gene calls are TRBV5-5 and TRBJ2-4; a weak D match, TRBD2 (6 bases). The CDR3 totals 13 residues. The germline V gene encodes CDR1 SGHKS and CDR2 YYEKEE (reference sequence). The V gene lost 3 bases and the J gene lost 8 bases, with 12 bases spanning the gap. CDR3 sequence (DNA): TGTGCCAGCAGCTGGAGGGGTTCGGACATTCAGTACTTC. It specifies CASSWRGSDIQYF.

The chain has TRBV2 and TRBJ1-5; D uncertain. V was trimmed by 6 bases and J by 5 bases, leaving 11 bases between them. The germline V gene encodes CDR1 SNHLY and CDR2 FYNNEI. The CDR3 is made up of 13 amino acids. The CDR3 DNA sequence: TGTGCCAGCAGCAAAAACTTGGATCAGCCCCAGCATTTT. As protein: CASSKNLDQPQHF. Drawing the rest from reference TRBV2 and TRBJ1-5, the complete variable domain is EPEVTQTPSHQVTQMGQEVILRCVPISNHLYFYWYRQILGQKVEFLVSFYNNEISEKSEIFDDQFSVERPDGSNFTLKIRSTKLEDSAMYFCASSKNLDQPQHFGDGTRLSIL.

J is TRBJ1-1 and V is TRBV28; D is undetermined. The V end was cut by 8 bases, the J end by 1 base, with 8 bases between. Germline-derived CDR1 and CDR2 are MDHEN and SYDVKM. There are 12 residues in the CDR3. The CDR3 DNA follows: TGTGCCAGCGCAGGATGGAACACTGAAGCTTTCTTT. Encoded protein: CASAGWNTEAFF.

This sequence joins TRBV7-2 and TRBJ2-1, with D tentatively TRBD1 (6 bases). Per germline, CDR1 SGHTA and CDR2 FQGNSA. The ends were cut back, 5 bases at V and 0 bases at J, with 11 bases in the middle. The CDR3 extends over 15 amino acids. This CDR3 is CASSVQGGSYNEQFF. The CDR3 coding sequence is TGTGCCAGCAGCGTACAAGGGGGCTCCTACAATGAGCAGTTCTTC.

The V and J genes are TRBV6-5 and TRBJ2-7, with D perhaps TRBD2 (5 bases). CDR3 length: 11 residues. V lost 6 bases and J 3 bases, leaving 6 bases between the germline ends. The germline gives CDR1 MNHEY, CDR2 SVGAGI. CDR3 amino acids: CASRDFYEQYF. In nucleotides, the CDR3 is TGTGCCAGCAGGGACTTCTACGAGCAGTACTTC.

The chain recombines TRBV7-9 with TRBJ1-4; D might be TRBD1 (5 bases). The V end was cut by 3 bases, the J end by 6 bases, with 11 bases between. Per the germline V gene, CDR1 is SEHNR and CDR2 is FQNEAQ (reference sequence). The CDR3 totals 14 residues. In DNA form, the CDR3 reads TGTGCCAGCAGCTTTCAAGGGGCGGATGAAAAACTGTTTTTT. It translates to CASSFQGADEKLFF.

The gene calls are TRBV18 and TRBJ2-1; no definite D call. The length of the CDR3 is 11 residues. Looked up from germline, CDR1 is KGHSH and CDR2 is LQKENI. V was cut by 5 bases and J by 9 bases, with 8 bases left in between. The CDR3 DNA sequence: TGTGCCAGCTCAATACAGACTGAGCAGTTCTTC. This encodes CASSIQTEQFF.

This chain links TRBV5-4 with TRBJ2-7; 9 positions agree with TRBD1. This CDR3 is built from 15 residues. Germline V gene lookup returns CDR1 SGHNT and CDR2 YYREEE (reference sequence). V was pared by 0 bases and J by 2 bases, with 3 bases of the junction left unmatched. The CDR3 nucleotides read TGTGCCAGCAGCTTGGGTTGGACAGGGGCCTACGAGCAGTACTTC. Amino acids: CASSLGWTGAYEQYF.

The count of this clone is one. This rearrangement joins TRBV4-1 to TRBJ2-2; 9 bases fit TRBD2. The germline gives CDR1 MGHRA, CDR2 YSYEKL. The CDR3 contains 16 residues. J lost 9 bases, V lost 5 bases, and 13 bases had no gene match. The CDR3 protein is CASSSLVAGVHRELFF. The CDR3 nucleotides are TGCGCCAGCAGCTCCTTGGTAGCGGGGGTCCACCGGGAGCTGTTTTTT.

V and J are TRBV4-2 and TRBJ2-5; possible D gene TRBD1, 5 bases. The CDR3 spans 13 residues. From germline, CDR1 is LGHNA and CDR2 YNFKEQ. Trimming took 1 base from V and 4 from J, leaving 7 bases between them. CDR3 bases: TGTGCCAGCAGCCAAGCCAGGGTAGAGACCCAGTACTTC. Protein product: CASSQARVETQYF.

CDR3 in amino acids: CAIRNSQGGGEQYF. Here the CDR3 DNA reads TGTGCCATCAGGAACTCACAGGGGGGAGGCGAGCAGTACTTC. The V gene is TRBV10-3, the J gene TRBJ2-7; 8 nucleotides line up with TRBD1. V gave up 6 bases and J gave up 6 bases; unmatched junction bases: 10. The germline CDR1 and CDR2 sequences are ENHRY and SYGVKD. The CDR3 covers 14 residues.

The genes are TRBV24-1 and TRBJ2-1; possibly TRBD1 for D (6 bases). The CDR3 is 15 amino acids. Germline values: CDR1 KGHDR, CDR2 SFDVKD. Trimming stripped 6 bases from V and 0 bases from J, with 11 bases between. This CDR3 reads CATSRGQSSYNEQFF. The CDR3 DNA sequence: TGTGCCACCAGTCGAGGACAGAGCTCCTACAATGAGCAGTTCTTC.

This clone was detected only once. The rearrangement uses TRBV6-5 and TRBJ2-3; 8 bases match TRBD1. The junction had 4 bases not matched to a gene; V was cut back by 8 bases and J by 6 bases. CDR1 and CDR2 (germline): MNHEY, SVGAGI. The CDR3 spans 12 residues. The CDR3 DNA reads TGTGCCAGCGGGACAGGTTGGGATACGCAGTATTTT. Its translation: CASGTGWDTQYF.

The CDR3 DNA sequence: TGTGCCAGCAGCCCAACAGGGGGCCCTTACAATGAGCAGTTCTTC. It yields the protein CASSPTGGPYNEQFF. The gene calls are TRBV11-2 and TRBJ2-1, with TRBD1 matching over 9 bases. This CDR3 is built from 15 residues. CDR1 and CDR2 (germline): SGHAT, FQNNGV. After removal of 5 bases from V and 4 bases from J, the junction contained 6 bases not matched to a gene.

The chain couples TRBV28 to TRBJ1-5, with TRBD1 identical over 8 bases. V lost 6 bases, J lost 1 base, and 2 bases stayed unmatched. The CDR3 contains 14 residues. CDR1 is MDHEN and CDR2 is SYDVKM in the germline V gene. In DNA, the CDR3 is TGTGCCAGCAGGAGACAGGGGAGCAATCAGCCCCAGCATTTT. This codes for CASRRQGSNQPQHF.

CDR3 sequence: CASSIWAKSPYEQFF. The CDR3 coding sequence is TGTGCCAGTAGTATTTGGGCAAAAAGCCCCTATGAGCAGTTCTTC. J is TRBJ2-1 and V is TRBV19; D remains ambiguous. V dropped 3 bases and J dropped 8 bases, with 17 bases sitting between them. Looked up from germline, CDR1 is LNHDA and CDR2 is SQIVND (reference sequence). The CDR3 runs to 15 residues.

This clone was detected a few times. V usage is TRBV28 and J usage is TRBJ2-7, with 7 bases identical to TRBD1. V trimming: 4 bases; J trimming: 7 bases; junction bases outside the gene matches: 16. There are 16 residues in the CDR3. The V gene's germline CDR1 is MDHEN and CDR2 SYDVKM. The chain's CDR3 is CASSSPSGTASGEQYF. The CDR3 nucleotides read TGTGCCAGCAGTTCACCCTCCGGGACAGCTTCTGGAGAGCAGTACTTC. Full variable domain (outside the CDR3, taken from reference TRBV28 and TRBJ2-7): DVKVTQSSRYLVKRTGEKVFLECVQDMDHENMFWYRQDPGLGLRLIYFSYDVKMKEKGDIPEGYSVSREKKERFSLILESASTNQTSMYLCASSSPSGTASGEQYFGPGTRLTVT.

The chain employs TRBV7-9 and TRBJ2-7; 10 bases fit TRBD2. Trimming took 2 bases from V and 4 from J; bases not matched to a gene: 2. The CDR3 runs 14 residues. The germline V gene has CDR1 SEHNR and CDR2 FQNEAQ (reference sequence). For the CDR3, the DNA is TGTGCCAGCAGCTTATCTAGCGGGGGATACGAGCAGTACTTC. This codes for CASSLSSGGYEQYF.

V gene TRBV27 combines with J gene TRBJ2-2; 10 bases are shared with TRBD1. Trimming removed 3 bases from V and 4 bases from J; junction bases left unmatched: 11. The CDR3 is made up of 18 amino acids. Looked up from germline, CDR1 is MNHEY and CDR2 is SMNVEV (reference sequence). The CDR3 nucleotides are TGTGCCAGCAGTTTCCGATGGCGGACAGGGGGGTTCACCGGGGAGCTGTTTTTT. Protein: CASSFRWRTGGFTGELFF.

The chain joins TRBV30 to TRBJ1-1; possible D gene TRBD1, 5 bases. The CDR3 consists of 12 residues. Per germline, CDR1 GTSNPN and CDR2 SVGIG (reference sequence). Trimming shortened V by 2 bases and J by 5 bases, and 9 bases separated the two germline ends. Here the CDR3 reads CAWSLGGTEAFF. As DNA, the CDR3 is TGTGCCTGGAGTTTGGGGGGTACTGAAGCTTTCTTT.